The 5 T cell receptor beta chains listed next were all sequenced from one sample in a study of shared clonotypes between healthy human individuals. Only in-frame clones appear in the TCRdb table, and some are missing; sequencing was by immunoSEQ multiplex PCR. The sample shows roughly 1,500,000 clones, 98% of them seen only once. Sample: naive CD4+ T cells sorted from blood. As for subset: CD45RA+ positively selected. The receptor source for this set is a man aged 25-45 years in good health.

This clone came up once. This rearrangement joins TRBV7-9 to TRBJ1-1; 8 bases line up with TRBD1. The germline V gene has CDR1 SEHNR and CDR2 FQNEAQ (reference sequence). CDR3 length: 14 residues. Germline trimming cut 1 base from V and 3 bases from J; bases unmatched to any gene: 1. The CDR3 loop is CASSLGRGHTEAFF. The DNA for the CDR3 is TGTGCCAGCAGCTTAGGCAGGGGGCACACTGAAGCTTTCTTT. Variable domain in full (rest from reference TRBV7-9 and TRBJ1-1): DTGVSQNPRHKITKRGQNVTFRCDPISEHNRLYWYRQTLGQGPEFLTYFQNEAQLEKSRLLSDRFSAERPKGSFSTLEIQRTEQGDSAMYLCASSLGRGHTEAFFGQGTRLTVV.

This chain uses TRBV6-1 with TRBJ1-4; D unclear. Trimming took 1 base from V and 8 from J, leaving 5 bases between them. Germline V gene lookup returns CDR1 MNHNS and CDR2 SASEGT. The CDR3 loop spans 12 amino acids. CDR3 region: CASSEVREKLFF. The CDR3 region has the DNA TGTGCCAGCAGTGAAGTAAGGGAAAAACTGTTTTTT.

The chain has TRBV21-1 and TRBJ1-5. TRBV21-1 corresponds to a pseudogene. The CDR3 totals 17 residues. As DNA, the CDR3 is TGTGCCAGCGCAAACTCGGGGTCGGCAGGTCTCAATCAGCCCCAGCATTTT. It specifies CASANSGSAGLNQPQHF.

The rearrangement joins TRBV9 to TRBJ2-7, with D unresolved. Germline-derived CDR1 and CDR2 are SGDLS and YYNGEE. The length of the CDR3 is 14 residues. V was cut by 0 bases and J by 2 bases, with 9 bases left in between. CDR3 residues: CASSVAQQTYEQYF. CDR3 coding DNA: TGTGCCAGCAGCGTAGCGCAACAAACCTACGAGCAGTACTTC.

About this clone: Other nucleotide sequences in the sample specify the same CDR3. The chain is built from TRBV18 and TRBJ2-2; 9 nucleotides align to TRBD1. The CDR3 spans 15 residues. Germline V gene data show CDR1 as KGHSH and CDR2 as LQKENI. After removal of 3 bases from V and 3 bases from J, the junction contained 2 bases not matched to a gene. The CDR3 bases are TGTGCCAGCTCACCTCGACAGGGGGACACCGGGGAGCTGTTTTTT. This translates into CASSPRQGDTGELFF.